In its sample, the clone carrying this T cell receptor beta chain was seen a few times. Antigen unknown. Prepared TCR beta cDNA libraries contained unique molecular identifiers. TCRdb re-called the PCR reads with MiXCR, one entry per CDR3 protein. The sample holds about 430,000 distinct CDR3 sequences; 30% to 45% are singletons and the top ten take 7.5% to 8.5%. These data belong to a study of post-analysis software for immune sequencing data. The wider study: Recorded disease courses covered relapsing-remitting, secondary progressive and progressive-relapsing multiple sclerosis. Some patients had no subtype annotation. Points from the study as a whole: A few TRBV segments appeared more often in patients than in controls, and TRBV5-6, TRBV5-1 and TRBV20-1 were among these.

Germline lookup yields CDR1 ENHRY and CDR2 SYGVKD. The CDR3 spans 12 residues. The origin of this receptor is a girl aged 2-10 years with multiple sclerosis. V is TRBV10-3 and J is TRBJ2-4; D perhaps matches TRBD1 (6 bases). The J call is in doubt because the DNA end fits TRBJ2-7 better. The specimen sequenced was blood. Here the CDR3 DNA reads TGTGCCATCAGACAGGGTATGGACGAGCAGTACTTC. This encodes CAIRQGMDEQYF.